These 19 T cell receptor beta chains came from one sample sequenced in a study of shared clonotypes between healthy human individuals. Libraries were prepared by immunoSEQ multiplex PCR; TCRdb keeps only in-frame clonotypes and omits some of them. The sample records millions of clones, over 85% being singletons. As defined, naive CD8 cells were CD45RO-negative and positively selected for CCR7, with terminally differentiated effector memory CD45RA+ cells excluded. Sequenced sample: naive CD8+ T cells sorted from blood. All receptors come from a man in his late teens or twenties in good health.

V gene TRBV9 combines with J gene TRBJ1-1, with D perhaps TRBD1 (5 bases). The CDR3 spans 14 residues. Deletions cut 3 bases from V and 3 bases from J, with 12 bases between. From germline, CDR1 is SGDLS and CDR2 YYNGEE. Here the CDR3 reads CASSGVEGYTEAFF. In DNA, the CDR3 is TGTGCCAGCAGCGGAGTGGAGGGGTACACTGAAGCTTTCTTT.

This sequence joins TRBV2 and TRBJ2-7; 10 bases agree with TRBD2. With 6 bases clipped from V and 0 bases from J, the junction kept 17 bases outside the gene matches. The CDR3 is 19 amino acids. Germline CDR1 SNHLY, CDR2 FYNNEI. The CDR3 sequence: CASRPGQREGLEDSYEQYF. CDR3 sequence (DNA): TGTGCCAGCAGACCCGGGCAGCGGGAGGGCCTAGAGGACTCCTACGAGCAGTACTTC.

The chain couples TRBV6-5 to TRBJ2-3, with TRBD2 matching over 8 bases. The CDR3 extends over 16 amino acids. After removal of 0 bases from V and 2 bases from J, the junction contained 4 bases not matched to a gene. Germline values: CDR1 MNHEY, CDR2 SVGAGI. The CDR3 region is CASSYSSGGFTDTQYF. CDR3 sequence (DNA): TGTGCCAGCAGTTACTCAAGCGGGGGATTCACAGATACGCAGTATTTT.

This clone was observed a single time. The CDR3 nucleotides read TGTGCCAGCAGCTTGGTTAATAATGAGCAGTTCTTC. Amino acid sequence: CASSLVNNEQFF. The chain joins TRBV5-6 to TRBJ2-1; unclear D gene. V gave up 0 bases and J gave up 7 bases, with 5 bases separating them. This CDR3 comprises 12 residues. Germline CDR1 and CDR2: SGHDT and YYEEEE.

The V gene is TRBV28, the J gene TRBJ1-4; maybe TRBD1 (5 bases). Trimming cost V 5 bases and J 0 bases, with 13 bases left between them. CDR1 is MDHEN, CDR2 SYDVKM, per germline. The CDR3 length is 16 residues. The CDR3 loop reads CASSLRQHPTNEKLFF. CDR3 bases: TGTGCCAGCAGTCTTAGACAGCATCCAACTAATGAAAAACTGTTTTTT.

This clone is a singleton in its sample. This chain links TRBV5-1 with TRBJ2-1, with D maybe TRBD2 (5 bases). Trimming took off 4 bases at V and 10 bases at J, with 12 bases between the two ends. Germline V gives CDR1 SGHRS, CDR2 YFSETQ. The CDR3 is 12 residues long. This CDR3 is CASSLTREEQFF. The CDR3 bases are TGCGCCAGCAGCCTAACGAGGGAGGAGCAGTTCTTC.

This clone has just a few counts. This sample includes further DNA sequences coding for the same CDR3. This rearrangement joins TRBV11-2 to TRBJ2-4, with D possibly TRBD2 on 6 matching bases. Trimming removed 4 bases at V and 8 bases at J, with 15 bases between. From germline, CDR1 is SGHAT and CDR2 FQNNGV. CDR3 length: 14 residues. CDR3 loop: CASSSSGRMDIQYF. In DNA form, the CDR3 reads TGTGCCAGCAGCTCTTCCGGGAGAATGGACATTCAGTACTTC.

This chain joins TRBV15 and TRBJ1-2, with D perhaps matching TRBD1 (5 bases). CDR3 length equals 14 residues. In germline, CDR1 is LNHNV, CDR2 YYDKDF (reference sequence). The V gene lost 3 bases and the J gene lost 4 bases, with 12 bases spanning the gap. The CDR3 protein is CATSSANGAYGYTF. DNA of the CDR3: TGTGCCACCAGCAGTGCGAATGGGGCCTATGGCTACACCTTC.

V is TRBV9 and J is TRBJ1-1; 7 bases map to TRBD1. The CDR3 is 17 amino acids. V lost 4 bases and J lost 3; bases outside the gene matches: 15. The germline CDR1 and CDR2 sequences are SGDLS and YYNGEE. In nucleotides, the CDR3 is TGTGCCAGCAGCCCTTCTGGGAGACAGGGCGGTTACACTGAAGCTTTCTTT. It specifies CASSPSGRQGGYTEAFF.

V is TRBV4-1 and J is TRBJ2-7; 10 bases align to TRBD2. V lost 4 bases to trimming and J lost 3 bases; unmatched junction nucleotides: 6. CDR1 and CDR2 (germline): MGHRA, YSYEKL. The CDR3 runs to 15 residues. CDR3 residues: CASSLTEREGYEQYF. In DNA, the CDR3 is TGCGCCAGCAGCCTAACCGAGCGGGAGGGCTACGAGCAGTACTTC.

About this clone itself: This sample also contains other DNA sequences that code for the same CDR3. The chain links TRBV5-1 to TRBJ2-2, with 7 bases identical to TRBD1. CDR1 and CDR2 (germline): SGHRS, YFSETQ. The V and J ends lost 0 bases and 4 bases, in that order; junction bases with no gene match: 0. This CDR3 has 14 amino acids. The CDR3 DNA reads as TGCGCCAGCAGCTTGGGACAGGGCACCGGGGAGCTGTTTTTT. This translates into CASSLGQGTGELFF.

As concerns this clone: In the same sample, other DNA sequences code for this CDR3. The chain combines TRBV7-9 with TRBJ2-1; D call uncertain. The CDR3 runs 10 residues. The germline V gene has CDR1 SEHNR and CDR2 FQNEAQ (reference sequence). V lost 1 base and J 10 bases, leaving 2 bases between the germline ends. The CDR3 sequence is CASSLVEQFF. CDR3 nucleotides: TGTGCCAGCAGCTTAGTCGAGCAGTTCTTC.

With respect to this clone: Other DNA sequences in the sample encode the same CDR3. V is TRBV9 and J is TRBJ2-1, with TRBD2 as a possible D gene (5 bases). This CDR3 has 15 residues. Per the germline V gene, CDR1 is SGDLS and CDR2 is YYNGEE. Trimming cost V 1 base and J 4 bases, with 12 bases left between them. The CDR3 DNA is TGTGCCAGCAGCGTATCCGGGGAAAGTTACAATGAGCAGTTCTTC. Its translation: CASSVSGESYNEQFF.

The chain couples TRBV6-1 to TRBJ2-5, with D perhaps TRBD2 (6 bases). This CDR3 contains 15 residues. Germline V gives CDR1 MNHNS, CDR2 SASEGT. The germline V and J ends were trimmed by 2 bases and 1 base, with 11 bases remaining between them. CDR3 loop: CASSENPGSQETQYF. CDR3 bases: TGTGCCAGCAGTGAAAACCCCGGGAGCCAAGAGACCCAGTACTTC.

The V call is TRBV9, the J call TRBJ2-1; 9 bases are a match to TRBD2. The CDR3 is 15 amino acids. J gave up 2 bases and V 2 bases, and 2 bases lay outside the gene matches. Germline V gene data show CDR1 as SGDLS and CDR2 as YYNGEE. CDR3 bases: TGTGCCAGCAGCGTGACTAGCGGTGCCTACAATGAGCAGTTCTTC. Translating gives CASSVTSGAYNEQFF.

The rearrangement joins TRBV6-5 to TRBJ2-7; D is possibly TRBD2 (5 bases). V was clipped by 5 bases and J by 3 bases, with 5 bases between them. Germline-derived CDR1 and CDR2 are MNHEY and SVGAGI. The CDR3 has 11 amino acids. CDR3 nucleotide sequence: TGTGCCAGCAGTGACTACTACGAGCAGTACTTC. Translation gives CASSDYYEQYF.

The CDR3 nucleotides are TGTGCCAGCGGTGGGCGGACAAACACTGAAGCTTTCTTT. Its translation: CASGGRTNTEAFF. This sequence joins TRBV7-9 and TRBJ1-1, with D possibly matching TRBD1 (5 bases). CDR1 and CDR2 from the germline V gene are SEHNR and FQNEAQ (reference sequence). Deletions cut 8 bases from V and 2 bases from J, with 12 bases between. The CDR3 sequence is 13 residues long.

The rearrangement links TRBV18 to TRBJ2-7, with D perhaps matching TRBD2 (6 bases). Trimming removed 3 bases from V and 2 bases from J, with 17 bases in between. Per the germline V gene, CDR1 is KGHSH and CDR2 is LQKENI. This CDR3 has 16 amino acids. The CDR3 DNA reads TGTGCCAGCTCACCTCGGGGTGGCGGGGACCCCTACGAGCAGTACTTC. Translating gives CASSPRGGGDPYEQYF.

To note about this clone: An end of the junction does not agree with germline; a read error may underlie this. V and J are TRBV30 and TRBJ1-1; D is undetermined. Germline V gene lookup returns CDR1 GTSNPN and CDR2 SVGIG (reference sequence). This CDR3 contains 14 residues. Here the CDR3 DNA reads TGTGCCTGGAGTGCACAGTTAGGGAACACTGATGCTTTCTTT. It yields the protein CAWSAQLGNTDAFF.